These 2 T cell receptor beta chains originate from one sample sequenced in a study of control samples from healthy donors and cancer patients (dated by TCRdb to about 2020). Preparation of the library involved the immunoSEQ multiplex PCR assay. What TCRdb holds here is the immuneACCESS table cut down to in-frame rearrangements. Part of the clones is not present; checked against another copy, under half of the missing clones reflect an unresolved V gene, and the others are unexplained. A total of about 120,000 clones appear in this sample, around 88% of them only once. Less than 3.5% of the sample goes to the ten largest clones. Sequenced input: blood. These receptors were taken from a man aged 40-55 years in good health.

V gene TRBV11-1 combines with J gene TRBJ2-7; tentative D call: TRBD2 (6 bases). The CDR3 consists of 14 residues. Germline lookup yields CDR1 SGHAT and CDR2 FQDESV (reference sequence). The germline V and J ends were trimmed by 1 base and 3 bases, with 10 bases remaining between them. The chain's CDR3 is CASSLGGASYEQYF. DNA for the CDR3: TGTGCCAGCAGCTTAGGCGGGGCCAGCTACGAGCAGTACTTC.

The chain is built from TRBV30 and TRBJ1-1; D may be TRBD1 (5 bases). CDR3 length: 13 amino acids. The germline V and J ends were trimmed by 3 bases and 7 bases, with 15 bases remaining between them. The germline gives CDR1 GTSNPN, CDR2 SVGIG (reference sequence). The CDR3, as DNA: TGTGCCTGGAGGGATGGGGCGGAACTTGAAGCTTTCTTT. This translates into CAWRDGAELEAFF.